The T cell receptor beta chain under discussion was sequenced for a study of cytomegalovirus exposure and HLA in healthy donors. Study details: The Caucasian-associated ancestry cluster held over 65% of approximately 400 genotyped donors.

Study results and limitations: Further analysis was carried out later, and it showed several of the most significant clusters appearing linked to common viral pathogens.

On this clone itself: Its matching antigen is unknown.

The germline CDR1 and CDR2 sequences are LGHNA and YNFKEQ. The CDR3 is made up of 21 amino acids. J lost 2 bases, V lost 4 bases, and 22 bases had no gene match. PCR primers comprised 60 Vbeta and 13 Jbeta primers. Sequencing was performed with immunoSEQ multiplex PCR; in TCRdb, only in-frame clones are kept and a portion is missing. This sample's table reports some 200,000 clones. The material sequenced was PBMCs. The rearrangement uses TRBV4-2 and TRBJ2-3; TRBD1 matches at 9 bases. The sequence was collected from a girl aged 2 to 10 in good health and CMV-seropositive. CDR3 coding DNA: TGTGCCAGCAGCCTAGCCCCCGGGACAGGGCTCCAAGGAGTGCCCACAGATACGCAGTATTTT. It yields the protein CASSLAPGTGLQGVPTDTQYF.